This TCR beta chain was profiled in a study of CD8 T cells in ankylosing spondylitis. TCRdb used MiXCR to reprocess the 5' RACE reads, holding one entry per CDR3 protein. The top ten clones hold roughly 6.8% of a sample with 240,000 or so distinct CDR3 sequences, roughly 10% of them seen once. Germline V gives CDR1 MDHEN, CDR2 SYDVKM. The ends were cut back, 2 bases at V and 1 base at J, with 9 bases in the middle. CDR3 length: 15 amino acids. The clonotype was recovered from a male donor with ankylosing spondylitis or in good health (not recorded which). The V gene is TRBV28, the J gene TRBJ1-5; D ambiguous. Source material: blood, either unsorted or a sorted T cell fraction (not recorded which). CDR3 in amino acids: CASSLRRLSNQPQHF. The DNA for the CDR3 is TGTGCCAGCAGTTTAAGACGGTTAAGCAATCAGCCCCAGCATTTT.